This T cell receptor beta chain was observed in a study of blood T cell repertoires in COVID-19. The cohort comprised adults aged about 18 to 100 years residing in 20 to 30 US areas. Participant reports of clinical history set cohort assignment. Here immunoSEQ multiplex PCR was the method, and the copy in TCRdb shows in-frame clones only, minus some. This table has fewer than 350,000 clones, more than 70% appearing once. The material sequenced was PBMCs or T cells enriched from blood (not recorded which). This sequence originates from a woman aged 55-70 years in a cohort exposed to, infected with or recovered from COVID-19 (not recorded which).

The CDR3 loop is CASSSRGDYGYTF. The CDR3 DNA is TGTGCCAGCAGTTCCAGGGGAGACTATGGCTACACCTTC. V and J are TRBV28 and TRBJ1-2; weak D call: TRBD1 (6 bases). This CDR3 is built from 13 residues. CDR1 and CDR2 from the germline V gene are MDHEN and SYDVKM. V dropped 4 bases and J dropped 3 bases, with 9 bases sitting between them.